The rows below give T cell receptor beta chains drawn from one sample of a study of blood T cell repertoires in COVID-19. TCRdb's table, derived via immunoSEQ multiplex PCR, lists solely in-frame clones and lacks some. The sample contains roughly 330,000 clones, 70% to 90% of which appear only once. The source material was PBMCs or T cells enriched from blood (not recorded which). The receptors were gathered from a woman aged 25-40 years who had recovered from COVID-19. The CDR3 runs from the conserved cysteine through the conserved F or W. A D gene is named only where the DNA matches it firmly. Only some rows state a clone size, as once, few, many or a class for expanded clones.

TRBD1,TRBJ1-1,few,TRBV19,CASRGQKNTEAFF,TGTGCCAGTAGGGGACAGAAGAACACTGAAGCTTTCTTT
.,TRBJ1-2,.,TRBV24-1,CATSEPTSGFYGYTF,TGTGCCACCAGTGAGCCGACATCAGGGTTCTATGGCTACACCTTC
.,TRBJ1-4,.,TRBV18,CASSRDAEKLFF,TGTGCCAGCTCGCGAGATGCGGAAAAACTGTTTTTT
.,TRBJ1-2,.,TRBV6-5,CASSYRGMGYGYTF,TGTGCCAGCAGTTACAGGGGGATGGGCTATGGCTACACCTTC
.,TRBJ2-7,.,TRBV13,CASSLGLLEQYF,TGTGCCAGCAGCTTAGGTCTCCTGGAGCAGTACTTC
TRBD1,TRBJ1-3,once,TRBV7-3,CASSKDRANTIYF,TGTGCCAGCAGCAAGGACAGGGCGAACACCATATATTTT
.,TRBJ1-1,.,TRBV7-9,CASSRREPNTEAFF,TGTGCCAGCAGCCGCAGGGAACCGAACACTGAAGCTTTCTTT
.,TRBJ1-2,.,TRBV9,CASSVMGLDTENYDYGYTF,TGTGCCAGCAGCGTAATGGGTCTGGACACGGAGAATTATGACTATGGCTACACCTTC
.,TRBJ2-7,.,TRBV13,CATTFRRGASYEQYF,TGTGCCACCACGTTTAGACGGGGGGCCTCCTACGAGCAGTACTTC
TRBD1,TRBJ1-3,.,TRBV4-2,CASSQAQGASGNTIYF,TGTGCCAGCAGCCAAGCACAGGGGGCTTCTGGAAACACCATATATTTT
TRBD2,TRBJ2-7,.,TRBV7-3,CASSLAPIGSGGAFEQYF,TGTGCCAGCAGCTTAGCCCCCATTGGTAGCGGGGGGGCTTTCGAGCAGTACTTC
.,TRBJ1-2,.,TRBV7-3,CASSLRGHGQFYGYTF,TGTGCCAGCAGCTTAAGGGGACACGGCCAATTCTATGGCTACACCTTC
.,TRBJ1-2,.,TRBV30,CAWSFGGRYGYTF,TGTGCCTGGAGTTTCGGGGGACGGTATGGCTACACCTTC
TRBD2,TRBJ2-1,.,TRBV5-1,CASSPGRTSGGAGYNEQFF,TGCGCCAGCAGCCCCGGGCGGACTAGCGGGGGGGCAGGTTACAATGAGCAGTTCTTC
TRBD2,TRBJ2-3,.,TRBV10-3,CAISEAGVGNTQYF,TGTGCCATCAGTGAGGCGGGGGTCGGGAATACGCAGTATTTT
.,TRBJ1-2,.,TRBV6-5,CASSPNQGRGGYTF,TGTGCCAGCAGTCCCAACCAGGGGAGGGGTGGCTACACCTTC
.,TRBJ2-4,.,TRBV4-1,CASSQVGEAKNIQYF,TGCGCCAGCAGCCAAGTAGGGGAAGCCAAAAACATTCAGTACTTC
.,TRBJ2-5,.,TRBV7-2,CASSQDQRETQYF,TGTGCCAGCAGCCAGGACCAGCGGGAGACCCAGTACTTC
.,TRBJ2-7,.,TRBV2,CASSDDRSPVYEQYF,TGTGCCAGCAGCGACGACAGGTCCCCGGTCTACGAGCAGTACTTC
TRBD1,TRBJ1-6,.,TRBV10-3,CAISPRDRGLDSPLHF,TGTGCCATCAGCCCCCGGGACAGGGGGCTCGATTCACCCCTCCACTTT
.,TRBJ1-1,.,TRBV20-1,CSASLQQNTEAFF,TGCAGTGCTAGTCTACAGCAGAACACTGAAGCTTTCTTT
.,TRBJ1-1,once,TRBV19,CASSMGGDWAEAFF,TGTGCCAGTAGTATGGGAGGCGATTGGGCTGAAGCTTTCTTT
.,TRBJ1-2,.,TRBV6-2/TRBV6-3,CASSSVGTLTF,TGTGCCAGCAGTTCGGTAGGGACTCTCACCTTC
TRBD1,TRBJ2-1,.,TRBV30,CAWSVGQGGHNEQFF,TGTGCCTGGAGTGTAGGACAGGGCGGTCACAATGAGCAGTTCTTC
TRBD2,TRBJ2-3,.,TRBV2,CALTTQGGSGGATDTQYF,TGTGCGCTAACGACCCAAGGGGGTAGCGGGGGGGCCACAGATACGCAGTATTTT
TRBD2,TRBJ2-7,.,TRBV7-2,CASSLVLAGTYEQYF,TGTGCCAGCAGCTTAGTACTAGCGGGGACCTACGAGCAGTACTTC
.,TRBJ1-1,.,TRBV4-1,CASSQSRGWEAFF,TGCGCCAGCAGCCAATCTCGGGGATGGGAAGCTTTCTTT
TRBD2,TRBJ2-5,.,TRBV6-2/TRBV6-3,CASSSTSGQETQYF,TGTGCCAGCAGTTCGACTAGCGGCCAAGAGACCCAGTACTTC
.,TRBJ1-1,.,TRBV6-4,CASSRTQNTEAFF,TGTGCCAGCAGTCGGACTCAGAACACTGAAGCTTTCTTT
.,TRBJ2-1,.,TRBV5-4,CASSMSHEQFF,TGTGCCAGCAGCATGAGCCATGAGCAGTTCTTC
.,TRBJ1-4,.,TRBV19,CASSIVGGAKRDKLFF,TGTGCCAGTAGTATAGTCGGGGGGGCGAAGAGAGACAAACTGTTTTTT
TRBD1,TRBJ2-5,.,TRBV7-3,CASSFGQGARETQYF,TGTGCCAGCAGCTTTGGACAGGGGGCTCGAGAGACCCAGTACTTC
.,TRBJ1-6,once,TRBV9,CASSGGQRNSPLHF,TGTGCCAGCAGCGGAGGACAGCGTAATTCACCCCTCCACTTT
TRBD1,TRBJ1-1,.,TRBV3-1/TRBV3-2,CASSQVSGGMAEAFF,TGTGCCAGCAGCCAAGTTTCAGGGGGTATGGCTGAAGCTTTCTTT
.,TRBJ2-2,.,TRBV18,CASSPMGATNTGELFF,TGTGCCAGCTCACCGATGGGGGCTACGAACACCGGGGAGCTGTTTTTT
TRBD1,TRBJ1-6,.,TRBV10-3,CAISLTGGDSPLHF,TGTGCCATCAGTCTGACAGGGGGAGACTCACCCCTCCACTTT
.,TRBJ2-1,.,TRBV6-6,CASSPRDSYNEQFF,TGTGCCAGCAGTCCCAGGGACTCCTACAATGAGCAGTTCTTC
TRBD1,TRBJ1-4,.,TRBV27,CASRKQGATNEKLFF,TGTGCCAGCAGAAAACAGGGGGCAACTAATGAAAAACTGTTTTTT
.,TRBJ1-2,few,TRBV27,CASRSQETHYGYTF,TGTGCCAGCAGAAGCCAAGAGACTCACTATGGCTACACCTTC
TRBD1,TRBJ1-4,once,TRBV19,CASSSGQGPSYEKLFF,TGTGCCAGTAGTTCGGGACAGGGGCCCTCTTATGAAAAACTGTTTTTT
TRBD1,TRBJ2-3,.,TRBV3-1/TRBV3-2,CASSGWGQGETDTQYF,TGTGCCAGCAGCGGCTGGGGACAGGGGGAGACAGATACGCAGTATTTT
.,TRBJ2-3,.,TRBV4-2,CASSQEAGATDTQYF,TGTGCCAGCAGCCAAGAGGCTGGGGCCACAGATACGCAGTATTTT
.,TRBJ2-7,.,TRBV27,CASRPGNSYEQYF,TGTGCCAGCAGGCCGGGAAACTCCTACGAGCAGTACTTC
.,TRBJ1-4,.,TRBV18,CASSLGHRREKLFF,TGTGCCAGCTCACTGGGACACAGGCGTGAAAAACTGTTTTTT
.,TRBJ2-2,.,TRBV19,CASRMGTLDTGELFF,TGTGCCAGTAGAATGGGGACACTGGACACCGGGGAGCTGTTTTTT
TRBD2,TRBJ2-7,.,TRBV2,CASRDGTASGGRADYEQYF,TGTGCCAGCAGAGACGGGACGGCTAGCGGGGGCCGGGCGGACTACGAGCAGTACTTC
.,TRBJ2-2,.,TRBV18,CASSPQTGQNTGELFF,TGTGCCAGCTCACCACAAACAGGGCAGAACACCGGGGAGCTGTTTTTT
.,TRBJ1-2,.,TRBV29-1,CSVAGRMQDGYTF,TGCAGCGTTGCCGGGAGGATGCAGGATGGCTACACCTTC
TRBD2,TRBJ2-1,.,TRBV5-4,CASSLVGGGVYNEQFF,TGTGCCAGCAGCTTGGTGGGCGGGGGGGTATACAATGAGCAGTTCTTC
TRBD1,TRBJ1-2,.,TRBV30,CAWNQGQAPNYGYTF,TGTGCCTGGAACCAAGGACAGGCTCCTAACTATGGCTACACCTTC
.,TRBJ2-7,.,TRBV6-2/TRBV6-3,CASCPGTPYEQYF,TGTGCCAGCTGCCCCGGGACACCTTACGAGCAGTACTTC
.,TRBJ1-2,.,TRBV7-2,CASSLRTDGNYGYTF,TGTGCCAGCAGCTTAAGGACAGATGGGAACTATGGCTACACCTTC
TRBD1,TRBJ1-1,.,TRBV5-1,CASSVGDRSTEAFF,TGCGCCAGCAGCGTGGGGGACAGGTCTACTGAAGCTTTCTTT
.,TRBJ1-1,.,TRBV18,CASSPLIRQQNTEAFF,TGTGCCAGCTCACCACTAATTAGACAGCAGAACACTGAAGCTTTCTTT
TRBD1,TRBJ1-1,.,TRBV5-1,CASSLYRGTGGRNTEAFF,TGCGCCAGCAGCTTATACCGAGGGACAGGGGGCCGGAACACTGAAGCTTTCTTT
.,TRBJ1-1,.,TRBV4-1,CASSHDVGRANTEAFF,TGCGCCAGCAGCCACGACGTGGGGCGAGCGAACACTGAAGCTTTCTTT
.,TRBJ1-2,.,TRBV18,CASSPGREGNYGYTF,TGTGCCAGCTCACCAGGCAGGGAGGGTAACTATGGCTACACCTTC
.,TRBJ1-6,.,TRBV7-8,CASSLGGRANSPLHF,TGTGCCAGCAGCTTAGGAGGCAGGGCCAATTCACCCCTCCACTTT
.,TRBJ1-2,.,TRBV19,CASSMSAGANYGYTF,TGTGCCAGTAGTATGTCGGCAGGGGCTAACTATGGCTACACCTTC